Listed below are T cell receptor beta chains from one sample, sequenced in a study of blood T cell repertoires in COVID-19. Here immunoSEQ multiplex PCR was the method, and the copy in TCRdb shows in-frame clones only, minus some. The sample has around 190,000 clones; 80% to 90% are singletons. Sequencing input: peripheral blood. The receptors here all came from a man between 70 and 80 years old with active or convalescent COVID-19. Each CDR3 is given with its conserved first and last residue. A D gene is named only where the DNA matches it firmly. Expanded clones are given a class, and other clones once, few, many or no size at all.

clone size	CDR3 length	V gene	D gene	J gene	CDR3 protein	CDR3 DNA
.	14	TRBV27	.	TRBJ1-5	CASSLGQTNQPQHF	TGTGCCAGCAGTTTAGGGCAGACCAATCAGCCCCAGCATTTT
.	20	TRBV6-2/TRBV6-3	TRBD1	TRBJ2-3	CASSYSTLPRTGVSTDTQYF	TGTGCCAGCAGTTACTCGACCCTACCCAGGACAGGGGTCAGCACAGATACGCAGTATTTT
.	14	TRBV7-2	.	TRBJ1-2	CASSPRTANYGYTF	TGTGCCAGCAGCCCTAGGACAGCTAACTATGGCTACACCTTC
.	13	TRBV6-5	.	TRBJ1-1	CASPREASSEAFF	TGTGCCAGCCCAAGGGAGGCGAGCTCTGAAGCTTTCTTT
.	15	TRBV5-1	.	TRBJ1-1	CASSSAGTMNTEAFF	TGCGCCAGCAGCTCGGCGGGGACGATGAACACTGAAGCTTTCTTT
.	14	TRBV9	.	TRBJ2-1	CASSVGRVHNEQFF	TGTGCCAGCAGCGTAGGTCGGGTACACAATGAGCAGTTCTTC
.	19	TRBV28	.	TRBJ2-6	CASTTSSSVYYSGANVLTF	TGTGCCAGCACCACCAGTTCTTCGGTCTACTACTCTGGGGCCAACGTCCTGACTTTC
.	13	TRBV3-1/TRBV3-2	.	TRBJ1-2	CASSQARVAGYTF	TGTGCCAGCAGCCAAGCCAGGGTGGCGGGCTACACCTTC
.	13	TRBV10-3	.	TRBJ1-1	CAISGTENTEAFF	TGTGCCATCAGTGGGACAGAAAACACTGAAGCTTTCTTT
once	18	TRBV18	TRBD2	TRBJ2-2	CASSFGLAGGPISGELFF	TGTGCCAGCTCATTCGGACTAGCGGGAGGGCCGATATCCGGGGAGCTGTTTTTT
.	13	TRBV7-9	.	TRBJ1-2	CASSLGGDYGYTF	TGTGCCAGCAGCTTAGGGGGGGACTATGGCTACACCTTC
.	14	TRBV5-1	TRBD1	TRBJ1-2	CASSFMWTGEGYTF	TGCGCCAGCAGCTTCATGTGGACAGGGGAAGGCTACACCTTC
.	21	TRBV6-2/TRBV6-3	.	TRBJ2-5	CASSSHLWKTSLAGRQETQYF	TGTGCCAGCAGTTCCCACCTGTGGAAGACTAGTCTGGCGGGCCGCCAAGAGACCCAGTACTTC
.	17	TRBV15	.	TRBJ1-3	CATSRKVLGGAGNTIYF	TGTGCCACCAGCAGAAAAGTCCTAGGGGGAGCTGGAAACACCATATATTTT
.	13	TRBV3-1/TRBV3-2	TRBD2	TRBJ2-7	CATQGTSGGEQYF	TGTGCCACCCAGGGGACTAGCGGGGGCGAGCAGTACTTC
.	15	TRBV27	TRBD2	TRBJ2-5	CASKLAGVGQETQYF	TGTGCCAGCAAACTAGCGGGAGTGGGACAAGAGACCCAGTACTTC
many	12	TRBV2	.	TRBJ1-1	CASRQGRIEAFF	TGTGCCAGCAGGCAGGGGCGCATCGAAGCTTTCTTT
.	16	TRBV7-9	TRBD2	TRBJ2-7	CASSDRSGAGKYEQYF	TGTGCCAGCAGCGACCGTAGCGGGGCAGGGAAGTACGAGCAGTACTTC
once	16	TRBV7-2	TRBD1	TRBJ2-1	CASSQRQGAVYNEQFF	TGTGCCAGCAGCCAGCGACAGGGGGCGGTGTACAATGAGCAGTTCTTC
.	16	TRBV5-1	TRBD2	TRBJ2-2	CASSPPIAGGAGELFF	TGCGCCAGCAGCCCACCTATAGCGGGAGGGGCCGGGGAGCTGTTTTTT
.	15	TRBV7-8	.	TRBJ2-3	CASSLVATSTDTQYF	TGTGCCAGCAGCTTAGTTGCAACTAGCACAGATACGCAGTATTTT
.	14	TRBV25-1	TRBD2	TRBJ2-5	CASRDVWEGETQYF	TGTGCCAGCAGGGATGTCTGGGAGGGTGAGACCCAGTACTTC
.	15	TRBV27	TRBD2	TRBJ2-7	CASRHVRGGSYEQYF	TGTGCCAGCAGACACGTGCGGGGGGGATCCTACGAGCAGTACTTC
.	15	TRBV5-1	.	TRBJ2-5	CASSLGGDARETQYF	TGCGCCAGCAGCTTGGGAGGCGACGCAAGAGAGACCCAGTACTTC
.	17	TRBV21-1	.	TRBJ1-1	CASSKAGTELMNTEAFF	TGTGCCAGCAGCAAAGCGGGGACTGAACTGATGAACACTGAAGCTTTCTTT
.	14	TRBV25-1	.	TRBJ1-4	CASSERGGNEKLFF	TGTGCCAGCAGTGAAAGGGGCGGTAATGAAAAACTGTTTTTT
once	18	TRBV28	TRBD1	TRBJ1-2	CASIPPLGDRGRDYGYTF	TGTGCCAGCATACCCCCCCTGGGGGACAGGGGAAGGGACTATGGCTACACCTTC
once	15	TRBV6-2/TRBV6-3	TRBD1	TRBJ2-7	CASSQPGQGTYEQYF	TGTGCCAGCAGCCAACCGGGACAGGGAACCTACGAGCAGTACTTC
.	16	TRBV10-3	TRBD1	TRBJ2-5	CAIGSGGGPLQETQYF	TGTGCCATCGGGTCAGGGGGCGGCCCTCTTCAAGAGACCCAGTACTTC
.	13	TRBV11-2	TRBD1	TRBJ2-7	CASSRRTGMEQYF	TGTGCCAGCAGCCGACGGACAGGCATGGAGCAGTACTTC
.	15	TRBV11-3	.	TRBJ2-7	CASSATGGGGYEQYF	TGTGCCAGCAGCGCGACAGGTGGAGGCGGGTACGAGCAGTACTTC
few	16	TRBV6-5	.	TRBJ2-1	CASSYDWDSSYNEQFF	TGTGCCAGCAGTTACGACTGGGACTCCTCCTACAATGAGCAGTTCTTC
.	16	TRBV29-1	TRBD1	TRBJ2-7	CSVDLTTQDRGREQYF	TGCAGCGTTGATCTCACGACCCAGGACAGGGGGCGCGAGCAGTACTTC
once	16	TRBV7-2	TRBD1	TRBJ1-2	CASSPSGQGYNYGYTF	TGTGCCAGCAGCCCCTCGGGACAGGGGTATAACTATGGCTACACCTTC
.	14	TRBV5-5	.	TRBJ2-7	CASSPSSLPYEQYF	TGTGCCAGCAGCCCCTCTAGCTTGCCCTACGAGCAGTACTTC
.	13	TRBV18	TRBD1	TRBJ2-7	CASSPTGGYEQYF	TGTGCCAGCTCACCAACAGGGGGCTACGAGCAGTACTTC
.	16	TRBV6-6	.	TRBJ2-1	CASSYSLAAVGNEQFF	TGTGCCAGCAGTTACTCACTGGCGGCAGTTGGTAATGAGCAGTTCTTC
.	13	TRBV29-1	.	TRBJ2-7	CSVEETGLYEQYF	TGCAGCGTTGAAGAAACAGGTCTCTACGAGCAGTACTTC
.	15	TRBV6-2/TRBV6-3	.	TRBJ2-1	CASSPLGGRYNEQFF	TGTGCCAGCAGTCCCCTTGGGGGGAGGTACAATGAGCAGTTCTTC
once	15	TRBV11-3	.	TRBJ1-1	CASRSPTRGLPKAFF	TGTGCCAGCAGGTCACCCACACGGGGACTGCCTAAAGCTTTCTTT
.	15	TRBV7-3	.	TRBJ2-2	CASSLLSRGTGELFF	TGTGCCAGCAGCTTACTCTCAAGGGGGACCGGGGAGCTGTTTTTT
.	16	TRBV18	.	TRBJ2-7	CASSPPGVARSYEQYF	TGTGCCAGCTCACCACCGGGAGTAGCCCGGTCCTACGAGCAGTACTTC
.	14	TRBV7-9	.	TRBJ2-7	CASTNAGGFYEQYF	TGTGCCAGCACAAACGCCGGGGGTTTCTACGAGCAGTACTTC
.	15	TRBV5-1	.	TRBJ1-5	CASSKTADSNQPQHF	TGCGCCAGCAGCAAGACAGCTGATAGCAATCAGCCCCAGCATTTT
.	14	TRBV28	.	TRBJ1-1	CASSTDRRNLEAFF	TGTGCCAGCAGTACCGACAGGAGAAACCTTGAAGCTTTCTTT
.	13	TRBV29-1	TRBD1	TRBJ2-7	CSVERTGSYEQYF	TGCAGCGTTGAACGGACAGGTTCCTACGAGCAGTACTTC
.	14	TRBV7-3	.	TRBJ1-1	CASSLMAGAGEAFF	TGTGCCAGCAGCTTAATGGCAGGTGCGGGTGAAGCTTTCTTT
.	16	TRBV5-1	TRBD1	TRBJ1-1	CASSLAIQGANTEAFF	TGCGCCAGCAGCTTGGCTATTCAGGGGGCGAACACTGAAGCTTTCTTT
.	15	TRBV5-4	.	TRBJ2-7	CASSSGGSSSYEQYF	TGTGCCAGCAGCTCCGGCGGGTCGTCAAGCTACGAGCAGTACTTC
.	13	TRBV27	.	TRBJ2-5	CASSPSPPKTQYF	TGTGCCAGCAGTCCCAGTCCCCCCAAGACCCAGTACTTC
once	15	TRBV18	.	TRBJ1-1	CASSSQGHLNTEAFF	TGTGCCAGCTCAAGCCAGGGACATTTGAACACTGAAGCTTTCTTT
.	21	TRBV4-1	.	TRBJ2-4	CASSQAGYRTTSLGGKNIQYF	TGCGCCAGCAGCCAAGCGGGGTACCGCACGACTTCTCTAGGGGGCAAAAACATTCAGTACTTC